These 14 T cell receptor beta chains came from one sample sequenced in a study of brain T cells in children with intractable seizures. Generated by immunoSEQ multiplex PCR, the TCRdb table keeps only in-frame clones and is missing some. Of under 400,000 clones in the sample, 85% to 95% are singletons; the top ten hold about 5.8%. Time point here: blood from clinic visit 5 months post-surgery; TSC patient then seizure free. Specimen: peripheral blood, collected about 5 months after surgery. The receptors derive from a boy younger than two with tuberous sclerosis and intractable seizures.

The CDR3 is CSVERGGGYTF. CDR3 DNA: TGCAGCGTTGAAAGGGGAGGTGGCTACACCTTC. This sequence joins TRBV29-1 and TRBJ1-2, with D possibly matching TRBD1 (5 bases). V lost 2 bases and J 7 bases, leaving 8 bases between the germline ends. The CDR3 covers 11 residues. Looked up from germline, CDR1 is SQVTM and CDR2 is ANQGSEA.

This clone was recorded only once. The V and J genes are TRBV7-9 and TRBJ2-3, with 7 nucleotides matching TRBD2. Losses at the gene ends were 1 base for V and 5 bases for J; bases not matched to a gene: 9. The CDR3 loop spans 16 amino acids. The germline V gene encodes CDR1 SEHNR and CDR2 FQNEAQ (reference sequence). The CDR3 loop reads CASSLGEVGGGDTQYF. In DNA form, the CDR3 reads TGTGCCAGCAGCTTAGGGGAAGTGGGCGGGGGAGATACGCAGTATTTT.

This clone has more than one count but fewer than ten. The genes are TRBV15 and TRBJ1-1; 8 bases fit TRBD1. The V gene's germline CDR1 is LNHNV and CDR2 YYDKDF (reference sequence). V gave up 5 bases and J gave up 4 bases; unmatched junction bases: 3. The length of the CDR3 is 13 residues. CDR3 DNA: TGTGCCACCAGCGAGACAGGGGCCACTGAAGCTTTCTTT. Encoded protein: CATSETGATEAFF.

This clone was observed once. The V call is TRBV5-1, the J call TRBJ1-1, with no clear D. Deletions cut 2 bases from V and 5 bases from J, with 13 bases between. CDR3 length: 14 amino acids. Per germline, CDR1 SGHRS and CDR2 YFSETQ. The DNA of the CDR3 is TGCGCCAGCAGCTTAAAAGAGGACGGGACTGAAGCTTTCTTT. Its translation: CASSLKEDGTEAFF.

The chain couples TRBV9 to TRBJ1-1; TRBD1 agrees at 7 bases. V lost 4 bases and J lost 4; bases outside the gene matches: 10. The germline CDR1 and CDR2 sequences are SGDLS and YYNGEE. The CDR3 is 15 amino acids. This chain's CDR3 is CASSLQGRGATEAFF. CDR3 DNA sequence: TGTGCCAGCAGCCTACAGGGGAGGGGGGCCACTGAAGCTTTCTTT.

The chain uses TRBV27 and TRBJ1-4, with 10 bases fitting TRBD1. V lost 1 base and J lost 2; bases outside the gene matches: 1. Germline lookup yields CDR1 MNHEY and CDR2 SMNVEV (reference sequence). The CDR3 covers 16 residues. CDR3 sequence (DNA): TGTGCCAGCAGTTTATTGGGACAGGGGACTAATGAAAAACTGTTTTTT. Amino acids: CASSLLGQGTNEKLFF.

The chain joins TRBV5-5 to TRBJ2-7; 8 bases line up with TRBD1. The V gene's germline CDR1 is SGHKS and CDR2 YYEKEE (reference sequence). The CDR3 runs 15 residues. V shed 3 bases and J 5 bases; nucleotides not matched to a gene: 10. The CDR3 reads CASSYPQGAEDEQYF. For the CDR3, the DNA is TGTGCCAGCAGCTATCCTCAGGGGGCGGAAGACGAGCAGTACTTC. Together with reference TRBV5-5 and TRBJ2-7, the CDR3 gives the full variable domain: DAGVTQSPTHLIKTRGQQVTLRCSPISGHKSVSWYQQVLGQGPQFIFQYYEKEERGRGNFPDRFSARQFPNYSSELNVNALLLGDSALYLCASSYPQGAEDEQYFGPGTRLTVT.

This chain connects TRBV7-9 to TRBJ2-3, with D hard to call. The CDR3 length is 14 residues. Trimming left V 5 bases short and J 4 bases short, with 13 bases between. Looked up from germline, CDR1 is SEHNR and CDR2 is FQNEAQ (reference sequence). CDR3 coding DNA: TGTGCCAGCAGCGATAATCTGCGTGCAGATACGCAGTATTTT. Its protein product is CASSDNLRADTQYF.

The chain recombines TRBV28 with TRBJ2-6, with TRBD1 matching over 7 bases. Germline V gives CDR1 MDHEN, CDR2 SYDVKM. This CDR3 has 15 residues. V was clipped by 5 bases and J by 5 bases; unmatched bases: 6. The DNA for the CDR3 is TGTGCCAGCAGTCCGACAGGGTTGAGGGCCAACGTCCTGACTTTC. Amino acid sequence: CASSPTGLRANVLTF.

This chain connects TRBV5-1 to TRBJ1-4; no definite D call. The CDR3 is made up of 17 amino acids. Between the trimmed V and J ends, which lost 2 bases and 0 bases, there was a span of 14 bases. Looked up from germline, CDR1 is SGHRS and CDR2 is YFSETQ. Written as DNA, the CDR3 is TGCGCCAGCAGCTTTGAACGCCCGGGTTCAACTAATGAAAAACTGTTTTTT. Protein product: CASSFERPGSTNEKLFF.

The chain has TRBV5-6 and TRBJ2-7; possible D gene TRBD2, 5 bases. Germline CDR1 SGHDT, CDR2 YYEEEE. The CDR3 length is 13 residues. Trimming removed 0 bases at V and 6 bases at J, with 10 bases between. The CDR3 region has the DNA TGTGCCAGCAGCTTGGCGCCGGGGTTCGAGCAGTACTTC. Translating it yields CASSLAPGFEQYF.

The chain joins TRBV7-9 to TRBJ2-7, with TRBD2 identical over 11 bases. CDR3 length: 17 amino acids. The J segment lost 5 bases and the V segment lost 5 bases, leaving 14 bases of the junction unmatched. Germline loops: CDR1 SEHNR, CDR2 FQNEAQ (reference sequence). The CDR3 loop reads CASSPRLAGLEGDEQYF. The CDR3, as DNA: TGTGCCAGCAGCCCTAGACTAGCGGGATTGGAAGGAGACGAGCAGTACTTC.

This clone was seen once. The chain links TRBV24-1 to TRBJ2-2, with a possible D match to TRBD2 (5 bases). The CDR3 contains 15 residues. Deletions cut 4 bases from V and 6 bases from J, with 14 bases between. Germline V gene data show CDR1 as KGHDR and CDR2 as SFDVKD. The CDR3 loop is CATSESGVGAGELFF. CDR3 DNA: TGTGCCACCAGTGAGTCCGGGGTGGGTGCCGGGGAGCTGTTTTTT.

The J gene is TRBJ1-5, the V gene TRBV14, with D unresolved. V was cut by 0 bases and J by 2 bases, with 11 bases left in between. Germline CDR1 reads SGHDN; CDR2 reads FVKESK. CDR3 length: 16 amino acids. The CDR3 DNA follows: TGTGCCAGCAGCCAAGATTGGCGGGGAGGCAATCAGCCCCAGCATTTT. Protein product: CASSQDWRGGNQPQHF.